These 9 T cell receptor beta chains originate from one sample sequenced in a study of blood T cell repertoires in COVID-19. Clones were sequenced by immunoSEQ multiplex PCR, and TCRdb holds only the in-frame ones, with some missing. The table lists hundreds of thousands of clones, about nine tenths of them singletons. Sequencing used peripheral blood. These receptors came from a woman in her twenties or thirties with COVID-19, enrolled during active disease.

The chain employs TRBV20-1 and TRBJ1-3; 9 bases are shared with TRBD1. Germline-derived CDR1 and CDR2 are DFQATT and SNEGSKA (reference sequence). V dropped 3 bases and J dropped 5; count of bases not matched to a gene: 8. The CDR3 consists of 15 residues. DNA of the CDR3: TGCAGTGCTAGTCGGACAGGGGCTAGGAGAAACACCATATATTTT. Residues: CSASRTGARRNTIYF.

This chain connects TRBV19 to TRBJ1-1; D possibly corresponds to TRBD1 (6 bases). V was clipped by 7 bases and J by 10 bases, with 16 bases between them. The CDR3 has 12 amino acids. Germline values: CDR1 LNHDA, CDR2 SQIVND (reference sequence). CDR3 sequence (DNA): TGTGCCAGTAAGGACAGCGGCGCTGTAGCTTTCTTT. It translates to CASKDSGAVAFF.

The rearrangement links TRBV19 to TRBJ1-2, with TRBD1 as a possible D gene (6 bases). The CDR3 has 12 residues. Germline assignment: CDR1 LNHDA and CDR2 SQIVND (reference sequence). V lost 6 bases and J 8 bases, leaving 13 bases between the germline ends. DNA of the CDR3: TGTGCCAGTAGAGAGGACAGACGCGGCTACACCTTC. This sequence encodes CASREDRRGYTF.

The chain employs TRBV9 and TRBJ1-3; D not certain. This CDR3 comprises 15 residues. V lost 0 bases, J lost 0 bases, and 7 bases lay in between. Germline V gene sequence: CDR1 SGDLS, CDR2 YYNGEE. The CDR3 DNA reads TGTGCCAGCAGCGTAGATACATACTCTGGAAACACCATATATTTT. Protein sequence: CASSVDTYSGNTIYF. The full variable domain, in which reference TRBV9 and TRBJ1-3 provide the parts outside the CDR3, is DSGVTQTPKHLITATGQRVTLRCSPRSGDLSVYWYQQSLDQGLQFLIQYYNGEERAKGNILERFSAQQFPDLHSELNLSSLELGDSALYFCASSVDTYSGNTIYFGEGSWLTVV.

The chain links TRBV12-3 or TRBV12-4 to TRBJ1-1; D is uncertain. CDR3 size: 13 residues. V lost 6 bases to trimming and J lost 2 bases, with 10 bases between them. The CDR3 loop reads CASSLEVNTEAFF. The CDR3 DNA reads TGTGCCAGCAGCCTAGAGGTTAACACTGAAGCTTTCTTT.

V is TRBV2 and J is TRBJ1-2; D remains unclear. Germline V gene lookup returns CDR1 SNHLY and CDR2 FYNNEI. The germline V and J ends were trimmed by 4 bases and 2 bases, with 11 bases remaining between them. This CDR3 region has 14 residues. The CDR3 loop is CASSGSVRNYGYTF. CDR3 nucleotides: TGTGCCAGCAGTGGGTCGGTGAGAAACTATGGCTACACCTTC.

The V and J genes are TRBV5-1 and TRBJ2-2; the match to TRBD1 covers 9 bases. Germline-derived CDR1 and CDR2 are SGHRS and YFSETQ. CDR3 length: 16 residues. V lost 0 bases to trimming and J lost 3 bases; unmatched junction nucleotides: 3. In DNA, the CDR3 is TGCGCCAGCAGCTTGGTCGGACAGGGGTACACCGGGGAGCTGTTTTTT. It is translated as CASSLVGQGYTGELFF.

In DNA form, the CDR3 reads TGTGCCAGCAGCCCCAGAAGGAGCTCCTACAATGAGCAGTTCTTC. Translating it yields CASSPRRSSYNEQFF. J is TRBJ2-1 and V is TRBV7-2, with no clear D. Trimming stripped 5 bases from V and 0 bases from J, with 11 bases between. The CDR3 sequence is 15 residues long. The germline V gene encodes CDR1 SGHTA and CDR2 FQGNSA.

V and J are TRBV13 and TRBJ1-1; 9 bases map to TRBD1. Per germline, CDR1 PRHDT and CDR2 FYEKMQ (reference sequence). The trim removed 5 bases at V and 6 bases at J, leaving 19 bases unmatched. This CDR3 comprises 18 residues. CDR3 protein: CASSRYKGQGDVGPEAFF. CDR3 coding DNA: TGTGCCAGCAGCCGATACAAGGGACAGGGAGATGTCGGGCCTGAAGCTTTCTTT.